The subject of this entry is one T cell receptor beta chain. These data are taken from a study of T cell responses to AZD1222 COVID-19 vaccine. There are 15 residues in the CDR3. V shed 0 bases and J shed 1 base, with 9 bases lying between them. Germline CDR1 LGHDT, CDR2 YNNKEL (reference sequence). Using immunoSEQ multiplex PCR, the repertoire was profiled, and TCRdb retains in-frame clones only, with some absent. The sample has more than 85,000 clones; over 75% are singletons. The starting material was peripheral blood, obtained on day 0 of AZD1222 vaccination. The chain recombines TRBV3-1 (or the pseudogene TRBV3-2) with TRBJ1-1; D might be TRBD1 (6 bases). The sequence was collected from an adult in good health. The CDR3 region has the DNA TGTGCCAGCAGCCAAGAGTTACAGGGGAACACTGAAGCTTTCTTT. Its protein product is CASSQELQGNTEAFF.